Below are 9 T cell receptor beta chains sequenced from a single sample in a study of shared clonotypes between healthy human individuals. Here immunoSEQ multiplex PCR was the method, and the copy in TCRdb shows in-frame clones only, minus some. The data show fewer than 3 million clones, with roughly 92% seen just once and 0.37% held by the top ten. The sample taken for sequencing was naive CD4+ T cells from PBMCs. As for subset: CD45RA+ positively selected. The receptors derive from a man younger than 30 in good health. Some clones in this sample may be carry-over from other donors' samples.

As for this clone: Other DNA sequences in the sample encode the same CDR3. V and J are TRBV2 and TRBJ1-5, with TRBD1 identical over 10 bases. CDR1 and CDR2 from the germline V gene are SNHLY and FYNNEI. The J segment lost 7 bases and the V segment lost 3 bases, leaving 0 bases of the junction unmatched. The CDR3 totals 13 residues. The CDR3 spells CASSEDRGQPQHF. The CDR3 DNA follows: TGTGCCAGCAGTGAGGACAGGGGGCAGCCCCAGCATTTT.

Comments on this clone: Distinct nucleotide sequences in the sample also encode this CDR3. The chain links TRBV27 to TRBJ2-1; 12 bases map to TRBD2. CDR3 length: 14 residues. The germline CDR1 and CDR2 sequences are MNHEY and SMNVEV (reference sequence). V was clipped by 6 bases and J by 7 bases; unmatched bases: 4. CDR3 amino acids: CASRGTSGYNEQFF. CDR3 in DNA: TGTGCCAGCAGGGGGACTAGCGGGTATAATGAGCAGTTCTTC.

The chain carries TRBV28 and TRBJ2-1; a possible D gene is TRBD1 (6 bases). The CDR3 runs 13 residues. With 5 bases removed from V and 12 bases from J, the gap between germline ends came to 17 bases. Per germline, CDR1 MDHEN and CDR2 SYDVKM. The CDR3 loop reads CASSKGDTPLQFF. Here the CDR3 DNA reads TGTGCCAGCAGTAAGGGGGACACCCCATTGCAGTTCTTC.

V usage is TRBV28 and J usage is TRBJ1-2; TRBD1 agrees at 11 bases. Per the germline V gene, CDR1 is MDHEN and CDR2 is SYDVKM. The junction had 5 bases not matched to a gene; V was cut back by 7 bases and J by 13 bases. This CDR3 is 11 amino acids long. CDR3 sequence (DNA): TGTGCCAGCACAGGACAGGGGGCAGGCACCTTC. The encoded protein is CASTGQGAGTF.

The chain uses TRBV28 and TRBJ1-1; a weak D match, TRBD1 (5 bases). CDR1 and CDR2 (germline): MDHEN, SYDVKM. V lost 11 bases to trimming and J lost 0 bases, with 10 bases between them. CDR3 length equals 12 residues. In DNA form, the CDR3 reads TGTGCCGGAGGGGCATTGAACACTGAAGCTTTCTTT. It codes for CAGGALNTEAFF. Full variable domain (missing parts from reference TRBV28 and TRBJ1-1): DVKVTQSSRYLVKRTGEKVFLECVQDMDHENMFWYRQDPGLGLRLIYFSYDVKMKEKGDIPEGYSVSREKKERFSLILESASTNQTSMYLCAGGALNTEAFFGQGTRLTVV.

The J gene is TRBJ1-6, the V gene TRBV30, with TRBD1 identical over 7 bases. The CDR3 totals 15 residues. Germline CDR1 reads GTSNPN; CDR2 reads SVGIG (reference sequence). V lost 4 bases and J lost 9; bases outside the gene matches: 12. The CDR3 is CAWTRGQPRGSPLHF. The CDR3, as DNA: TGTGCCTGGACGAGGGGACAGCCTCGGGGTTCACCCCTCCACTTT.

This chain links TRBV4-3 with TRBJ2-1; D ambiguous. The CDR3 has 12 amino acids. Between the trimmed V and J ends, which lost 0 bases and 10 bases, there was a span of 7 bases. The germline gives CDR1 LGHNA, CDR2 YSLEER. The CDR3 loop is CASSQDRAEQFF. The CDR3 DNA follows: TGCGCCAGCAGCCAAGATCGTGCAGAGCAGTTCTTC.

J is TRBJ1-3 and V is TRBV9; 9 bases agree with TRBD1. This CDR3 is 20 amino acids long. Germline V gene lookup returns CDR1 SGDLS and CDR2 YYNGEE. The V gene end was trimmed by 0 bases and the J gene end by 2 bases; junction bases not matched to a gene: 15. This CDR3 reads CASSVGPPAGTGFAGNTIYF. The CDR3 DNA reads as TGTGCCAGCAGCGTAGGTCCCCCTGCCGGGACAGGGTTTGCTGGAAACACCATATATTTT.

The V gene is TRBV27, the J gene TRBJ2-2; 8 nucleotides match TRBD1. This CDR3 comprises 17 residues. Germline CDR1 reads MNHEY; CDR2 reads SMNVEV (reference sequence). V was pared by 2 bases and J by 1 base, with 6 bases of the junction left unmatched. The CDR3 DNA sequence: TGTGCCAGCAGTTTAGGCGCCGGGACAGGGAACACCGGGGAGCTGTTTTTT. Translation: CASSLGAGTGNTGELFF.